Below, 28 T cell receptor beta chains from the same sample are listed, as sequenced in a study of shared clonotypes between healthy human individuals. Sequenced by immunoSEQ multiplex PCR; TCRdb stores in-frame clones only, minus some. The sample holds about 580,000 clones, nearly 98% seen once. Positively selected for CCR7, the CD45RO-negative cells used as naive CD8 cells excluded terminally differentiated effector memory CD45RA+ cells. Sequencing was carried out using naive CD8+ T cells sorted from blood. The receptors shown here come from a man aged 25 to 45 in good health.

V gene TRBV7-2 combines with J gene TRBJ2-1; maybe TRBD2 (5 bases). Germline lookup yields CDR1 SGHTA and CDR2 FQGNSA. This CDR3 has 15 residues. The V end was cut by 0 bases, the J end by 2 bases, with 8 bases between. The CDR3 loop reads CASSLATNPYNEQFF. CDR3 in DNA: TGTGCCAGCAGCTTAGCGACTAACCCCTACAATGAGCAGTTCTTC.

The V and J genes are TRBV11-2 and TRBJ2-1; D is possibly TRBD1 (7 bases). V was trimmed by 1 base and J by 7 bases, leaving 17 bases between them. This CDR3 spans 16 amino acids. Per the germline V gene, CDR1 is SGHAT and CDR2 is FQNNGV. CDR3 DNA: TGTGCCAGCAGCTTAGGATTTGGCAGGGGGGTTAATGAGCAGTTCTTC. It yields the protein CASSLGFGRGVNEQFF.

V gene TRBV10-3 combines with J gene TRBJ2-3; the match to TRBD2 covers 10 bases. Germline assignment: CDR1 ENHRY and CDR2 SYGVKD. With V trimmed by 6 bases and J by 6 bases, 6 bases remained unmatched. This CDR3 is 14 amino acids long. The CDR3: CAISLAGVLDTQYF. Written as DNA, the CDR3 is TGTGCCATCAGCCTAGCGGGAGTTTTGGATACGCAGTATTTT.

The rearrangement joins TRBV6-1 to TRBJ1-3; 7 positions match TRBD1. The CDR3 contains 15 residues. From germline, CDR1 is MNHNS and CDR2 SASEGT. V shed 4 bases, J shed 1 base, and the junction held 4 bases outside the gene matches. The CDR3 DNA reads TGTGCCAGCAGTGCCGAGGGACAGTCTGGAAACACCATATATTTT. Amino acids: CASSAEGQSGNTIYF.

DNA for the CDR3: TGTGCCAGCAGCCCCTCTTTTGGGGTGCCGAACTATGGCTACACCTTC. Translated: CASSPSFGVPNYGYTF. This rearrangement joins TRBV7-8 to TRBJ1-2; D gene ambiguous. V lost 5 bases and J lost 2, with 18 bases in between. The germline CDR1 and CDR2 sequences are SGHVS and FQNEAQ. CDR3 length equals 16 residues.

Written as DNA, the CDR3 is TGTGCCAGCAGTTCTTTGACCACTAGCGTGGTTAACAATGAGCAGTTCTTC. It encodes CASSSLTTSVVNNEQFF. The chain is built from TRBV27 and TRBJ2-1; 7 bases match TRBD2. J lost 5 bases, V lost 4 bases, and 14 bases had no gene match. CDR1 is MNHEY and CDR2 is SMNVEV in the germline V gene (reference sequence). The CDR3 contains 17 residues.

The chain couples TRBV29-1 to TRBJ2-1, with 8 positions matching TRBD1. Germline trimming cut 5 bases from V and 2 bases from J; bases unmatched to any gene: 5. Germline V CDR1 and CDR2: SQVTM, ANQGSEA. This CDR3 is 14 amino acids long. CDR3 bases: TGCAGCGTTTCTGGACAGGGAGCCTACAATGAGCAGTTCTTC. Its protein is CSVSGQGAYNEQFF.

This clone showed up just once. This sequence joins TRBV7-9 and TRBJ2-7; 7 positions agree with TRBD2. The V and J ends lost 1 base and 0 bases, in that order; junction bases with no gene match: 9. The CDR3 sequence is 17 residues long. Germline CDR1 SEHNR, CDR2 FQNEAQ (reference sequence). In DNA, the CDR3 is TGTGCCAGCAGCTTAGTGTCGGCGGGAGAGTACTCCTACGAGCAGTACTTC. Amino acids: CASSLVSAGEYSYEQYF.

This chain uses TRBV6-5 with TRBJ1-2, with 8 bases lining up with TRBD1. Germline-derived CDR1 and CDR2 are MNHEY and SVGAGI. The V gene end was trimmed by 11 bases and the J gene end by 2 bases; junction bases not matched to a gene: 4. This CDR3 is 12 amino acids long. The CDR3 nucleotides are TGTGCCGACAGGGGTTTAAACTATGGCTACACCTTC. Protein: CADRGLNYGYTF.

The chain recombines TRBV6-5 with TRBJ2-7; tentatively, D is TRBD1 (6 bases). This CDR3 comprises 14 residues. Trimming stripped 5 bases from V and 4 bases from J, with 15 bases between. Germline lookup yields CDR1 MNHEY and CDR2 SVGAGI. The CDR3 is CASSPTGIGYEQYF. The CDR3 DNA follows: TGTGCCAGCAGTCCCACAGGGATCGGGTACGAGCAGTACTTC.

The rearrangement links TRBV5-1 to TRBJ1-5, with D tentatively TRBD1 (6 bases). CDR1 is SGHRS, CDR2 YFSETQ, per germline. The V and J ends lost 0 bases and 3 bases respectively, with 13 bases between them. The CDR3 covers 16 residues. The chain's CDR3 is CASSLGLGGFNQPQHF. Written as DNA, the CDR3 is TGCGCCAGCAGCTTGGGGCTAGGGGGTTTCAATCAGCCCCAGCATTTT.

CDR3 nucleotide sequence: TGCAGCGAGAGGACGTTGAACACTGAAGCTTTCTTT. It is translated as CSERTLNTEAFF. This chain joins TRBV29-1 and TRBJ1-1; no reliable D call. Germline V gene sequence: CDR1 SQVTM, CDR2 ANQGSEA. The CDR3 is 12 amino acids. The germline V and J ends were trimmed by 7 bases and 0 bases, with 9 bases remaining between them.

This chain links TRBV7-9 with TRBJ2-6; perhaps TRBD2 as D (5 bases). This CDR3 has 18 amino acids. Trimming took 6 bases from V and 0 from J, leaving 18 bases between them. CDR1 and CDR2 from the germline V gene are SEHNR and FQNEAQ (reference sequence). CDR3 DNA: TGTGCCAGCAGACAGTCCGGACGGGAAACCTCTGGGGCCAACGTCCTGACTTTC. Protein sequence: CASRQSGRETSGANVLTF.

For this clone: This sample includes further DNA sequences coding for the same CDR3. The chain is built from TRBV7-9 and TRBJ2-7; tentative D call: TRBD1 (6 bases). The CDR3 loop spans 12 amino acids. Trimming took off 0 bases at V and 6 bases at J, with 6 bases between the two ends. In germline, CDR1 is SEHNR, CDR2 FQNEAQ (reference sequence). CDR3 DNA: TGTGCCAGCAGCTTAGCAGGGGGCGAGCAGTACTTC. Residues: CASSLAGGEQYF.

This chain joins TRBV5-6 and TRBJ2-1; no firm D call. Trimming shortened V by 0 bases and J by 6 bases, and 16 bases separated the two germline ends. The germline gives CDR1 SGHDT, CDR2 YYEEEE. The CDR3 length is 16 residues. The CDR3 region has the DNA TGTGCCAGCAGCTTGGGAGGCCACTCCTTCCCCAATGAGCAGTTCTTC. Translated, it gives CASSLGGHSFPNEQFF.

The chain combines TRBV7-9 with TRBJ1-4; D is uncertain. The germline CDR1 and CDR2 sequences are SEHNR and FQNEAQ (reference sequence). The CDR3 is 11 residues long. Between the trimmed V and J ends, which lost 10 bases and 5 bases, there was a span of 8 bases. The CDR3 is CATTENEKLFF. DNA of the CDR3: TGTGCCACCACGGAGAATGAAAAACTGTTTTTT.

About this clone itself: Other DNA sequences in the sample encode the same CDR3. The chain joins TRBV27 to TRBJ2-7, with 9 nucleotides matching TRBD2. The ends lost 2 bases at V and 5 bases at J; junction bases unmatched: 1. The CDR3 sequence is 13 residues long. The germline V gene has CDR1 MNHEY and CDR2 SMNVEV (reference sequence). CDR3 region: CASSLGLANEQYF. In nucleotides, the CDR3 is TGTGCCAGCAGTTTAGGACTAGCGAACGAGCAGTACTTC.

This clone was seen once. Other DNA sequences in this specimen translate into the identical CDR3. The rearrangement joins TRBV9 to TRBJ1-1; D perhaps matches TRBD1 (5 bases). Trimming stripped 10 bases from V and 5 bases from J, with 15 bases between. The CDR3 is 12 amino acids. Germline V lookup: CDR1 SGDLS, CDR2 YYNGEE. This CDR3 reads CASGGGRTEAFF. The CDR3 DNA reads TGTGCCTCCGGGGGAGGACGGACTGAAGCTTTCTTT.

The rearrangement links TRBV5-1 to TRBJ2-7; 9 bases fit TRBD1. Unmatched junction bases numbered 14, after V lost 6 bases and J lost 7 bases. The germline CDR1 and CDR2 sequences are SGHRS and YFSETQ. The CDR3 consists of 15 residues. The CDR3 coding sequence is TGCGCCAGCACATTTGGAACAGGGGGCTCAGAGGAGCAGTACTTC. Its translation: CASTFGTGGSEEQYF.

The J gene is TRBJ2-7, the V gene TRBV14; maybe TRBD2 (6 bases). The CDR3 has 14 amino acids. Trimming took off 3 bases at V and 4 bases at J, with 13 bases between the two ends. CDR1 and CDR2 from the germline V gene are SGHDN and FVKESK. The CDR3 loop is CASSQIAGRYEQYF. The CDR3 nucleotides read TGTGCCAGCAGCCAGATCGCCGGGAGATACGAGCAGTACTTC.

This chain links TRBV28 with TRBJ2-1, with 9 bases that match TRBD1. The V and J ends lost 4 bases and 3 bases, in that order; junction bases with no gene match: 7. The CDR3 sequence is 16 residues long. From germline, CDR1 is MDHEN and CDR2 SYDVKM. The CDR3 here is CASSSIRDRDYNEQFF. CDR3 bases: TGTGCCAGCAGTTCAATCCGGGACAGGGACTACAATGAGCAGTTCTTC.

The chain recombines TRBV10-3 with TRBJ1-1; D is possibly TRBD1 (5 bases). Germline lookup yields CDR1 ENHRY and CDR2 SYGVKD. The CDR3 sequence is 17 residues long. V was cut by 8 bases and J by 1 base, with 23 bases left in between. CDR3 residues: CAIGSPGAMDGNTEAFF. For the CDR3, the DNA is TGTGCCATCGGTTCACCCGGGGCTATGGACGGGAACACTGAAGCTTTCTTT.

This sequence joins TRBV5-4 and TRBJ2-3; the match to TRBD2 covers 7 bases. J was trimmed by 1 base and V by 3 bases; bases with no gene match: 2. Germline CDR1 SGHNT, CDR2 YYREEE (reference sequence). The CDR3 has 14 amino acids. Written as DNA, the CDR3 is TGTGCCAGCAGCTCGGCGGGAGGCACAGATACGCAGTATTTT. This encodes CASSSAGGTDTQYF.

In its sample, this clone was seen once. Additional DNA sequences in this sample encode the identical CDR3. The rearrangement uses TRBV9 and TRBJ2-3; a possible D gene is TRBD1 (5 bases). V lost 0 bases to trimming and J lost 2 bases, with 7 bases between them. CDR1 and CDR2 from the germline V gene are SGDLS and YYNGEE. CDR3 length: 14 amino acids. DNA for the CDR3: TGTGCCAGCAGCGTAGAAGGGGTCACAGATACGCAGTATTTT. Its protein product is CASSVEGVTDTQYF.

This clone was observed a single time. The rearrangement uses TRBV5-8 and TRBJ1-5; 7 bases agree with TRBD1. The CDR3 length is 15 residues. With V trimmed by 3 bases and J by 0 bases, 3 bases remained unmatched. CDR1 SGHTS and CDR2 YDEGEE come from the germline V gene. Written as DNA, the CDR3 is TGTGCCAGCAGCTCAGGGACAGCTAGCAATCAGCCCCAGCATTTT. Its translation is CASSSGTASNQPQHF. The full variable domain, with the rest looked up from reference TRBV5-8 and TRBJ1-5, is EAGVTQSPTHLIKTRGQQATLRCSPISGHTSVYWYQQALGLGLQFLLWYDEGEERNRGNFPPRFSGRQFPNYSSELNVNALELEDSALYLCASSSGTASNQPQHFGDGTRLSIL.

The gene calls are TRBV27 and TRBJ2-1; a possible D gene is TRBD2 (5 bases). The CDR3 covers 11 residues. With 6 bases removed from V and 8 bases from J, the gap between germline ends came to 8 bases. CDR1 is MNHEY and CDR2 is SMNVEV in the germline V gene (reference sequence). CDR3 nucleotide sequence: TGTGCCAGCAGCTCCGGGGATGAGCAGTTCTTC. It encodes CASSSGDEQFF.

The DNA for the CDR3 is TGCGCCAGCAGCCAAGGGCCAAATGAGCAGTTCTTC. This encodes CASSQGPNEQFF. The V call is TRBV4-1, the J call TRBJ2-1; D gene ambiguous. Germline CDR1 reads MGHRA; CDR2 reads YSYEKL. This CDR3 spans 12 amino acids. With 1 base removed from V and 7 bases from J, the gap between germline ends came to 5 bases.

This sequence joins TRBV2 and TRBJ2-6, with D possibly called TRBD1 or TRBD2 (5 bases each). The CDR3 sequence is 16 residues long. Germline CDR1 SNHLY, CDR2 FYNNEI. Deletions cut 4 bases from V and 0 bases from J, with 10 bases between. For the CDR3, the DNA is TGTGCCAGCAGTGGGGGACGAGCCTCTGGGGCCAACGTCCTGACTTTC. Amino acids: CASSGGRASGANVLTF.